The entry that follows covers one T cell receptor (beta chain) sequence. Its antigen is as yet unknown. The data belong to a study of cytomegalovirus exposure and HLA in healthy donors. Study-wide findings and caveats: A later analysis found most CMV-associated TCR beta chains apparently HLA-restricted.

V was trimmed by 0 bases and J by 5 bases, leaving 18 bases between them. Germline V gene sequence: CDR1 SGDLS, CDR2 YYNGEE. CDR3 size: 16 residues. PCR primers comprised 60 Vbeta and 13 Jbeta primers. Using immunoSEQ multiplex PCR, the repertoire was profiled, and TCRdb retains in-frame clones only, with some absent. The sample lists about 160,000 clones; roughly four fifths were seen once. The clonotype comes from a woman aged 18-35 years in good health and CMV-seronegative. The chain carries TRBV9 and TRBJ2-7; D perhaps matches TRBD1 (7 bases). The specimen was PBMCs. CDR3 sequence reads: CASSVGGGTAGDEQYF. DNA for the CDR3: TGTGCCAGCAGCGTAGGAGGGGGGACAGCCGGGGACGAGCAGTACTTC.